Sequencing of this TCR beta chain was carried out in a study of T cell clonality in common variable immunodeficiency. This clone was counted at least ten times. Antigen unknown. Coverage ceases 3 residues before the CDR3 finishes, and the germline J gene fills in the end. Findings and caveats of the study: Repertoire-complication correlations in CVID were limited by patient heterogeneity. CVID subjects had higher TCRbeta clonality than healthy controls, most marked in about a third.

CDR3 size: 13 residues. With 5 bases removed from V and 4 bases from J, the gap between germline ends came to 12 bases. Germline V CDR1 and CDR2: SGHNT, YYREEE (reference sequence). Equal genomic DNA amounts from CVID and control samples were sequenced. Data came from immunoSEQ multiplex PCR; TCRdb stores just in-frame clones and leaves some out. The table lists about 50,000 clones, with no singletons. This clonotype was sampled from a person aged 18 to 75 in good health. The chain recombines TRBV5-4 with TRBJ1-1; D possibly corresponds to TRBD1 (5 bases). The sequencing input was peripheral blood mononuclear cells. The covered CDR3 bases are TGTGCCAGCAGATTGACGGGACTCACTGAA. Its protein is CASRLTGLTE. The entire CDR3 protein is CASRLTGLTEAFF.